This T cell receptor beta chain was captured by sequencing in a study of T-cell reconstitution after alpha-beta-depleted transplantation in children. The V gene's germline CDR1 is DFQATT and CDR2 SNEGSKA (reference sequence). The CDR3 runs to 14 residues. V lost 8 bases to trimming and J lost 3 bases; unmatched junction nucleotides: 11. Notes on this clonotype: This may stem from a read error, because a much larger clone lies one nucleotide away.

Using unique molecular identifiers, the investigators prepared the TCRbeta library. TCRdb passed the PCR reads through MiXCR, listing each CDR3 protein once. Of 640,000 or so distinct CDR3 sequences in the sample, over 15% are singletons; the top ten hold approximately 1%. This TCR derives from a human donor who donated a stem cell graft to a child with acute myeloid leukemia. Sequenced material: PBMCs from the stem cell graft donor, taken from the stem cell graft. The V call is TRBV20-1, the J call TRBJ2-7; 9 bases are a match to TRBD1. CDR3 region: CSTNRDRVLYEQYF. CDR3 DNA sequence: TGCAGTACTAACCGGGACAGGGTACTCTACGAGCAGTACTTC.